These T cell receptor beta chains were read from a single sample in a study of blood T cell repertoires in COVID-19. Sequencing was performed with immunoSEQ multiplex PCR; in TCRdb, only in-frame clones are kept and a portion is missing. The sample lists around 170,000 clones, approximately 80% occurring once. Sequenced input: PBMCs or T cells enriched from blood (not recorded which). The receptors were sampled from a man aged 45 to 65 who had recovered from COVID-19. Both conserved end residues are trimmed from each CDR3. The order of the fields is CDR3 protein, J gene, V gene, D gene, clone size. D genes are given only for firm matches. The size of a clone is reported for some rows only, either as once, few or many, or as a class for expanded clones.

cdr3_aa: ASSQEGLISANYGYT; j_call: TRBJ1-2; v_call: TRBV3-1/TRBV3-2; d_call: -; clone_size: -
cdr3_aa: ASSQTVSTGELF; j_call: TRBJ2-2; v_call: TRBV5-1; d_call: -; clone_size: -
cdr3_aa: ASRKDRGRRAQH; j_call: TRBJ1-5; v_call: TRBV28; d_call: TRBD1; clone_size: -
cdr3_aa: SVVLARRPGSRLGITEAF; j_call: TRBJ1-1; v_call: TRBV29-1; d_call: -; clone_size: -
cdr3_aa: ATSRDMNWGRGRGQY; j_call: TRBJ2-7; v_call: TRBV15; d_call: TRBD1; clone_size: -
cdr3_aa: SVDGQGGWAIY; j_call: TRBJ1-3; v_call: TRBV29-1; d_call: -; clone_size: -
cdr3_aa: ASSEHGGAYEQY; j_call: TRBJ2-7; v_call: TRBV2; d_call: -; clone_size: -
cdr3_aa: ARSEGDNSPLH; j_call: TRBJ1-6; v_call: TRBV5-3; d_call: -; clone_size: few
cdr3_aa: ASSLATVQGRKNYGYT; j_call: TRBJ1-2; v_call: TRBV11-1; d_call: TRBD1; clone_size: -
cdr3_aa: ASSQEGVGSYNSPLH; j_call: TRBJ1-6; v_call: TRBV4-1; d_call: -; clone_size: once
cdr3_aa: ASSAAAGSQPQH; j_call: TRBJ1-5; v_call: TRBV2; d_call: -; clone_size: -
cdr3_aa: ASSGRGRLTNYGYT; j_call: TRBJ1-2; v_call: TRBV4-1; d_call: -; clone_size: -
cdr3_aa: ASNPGLAGDLDTQY; j_call: TRBJ2-3; v_call: TRBV2; d_call: TRBD2; clone_size: -
cdr3_aa: ASSLRGGNTEAF; j_call: TRBJ1-1; v_call: TRBV5-4; d_call: -; clone_size: -
cdr3_aa: ASSNYGQGMGYGYT; j_call: TRBJ1-2; v_call: TRBV19; d_call: TRBD1; clone_size: -
cdr3_aa: ASSQVWGMGQPQH; j_call: TRBJ1-5; v_call: TRBV4-2; d_call: -; clone_size: -
cdr3_aa: ASSRGTSGGYYEQY; j_call: TRBJ2-7; v_call: TRBV14; d_call: TRBD2; clone_size: -
cdr3_aa: ASSRNGQGGEQF; j_call: TRBJ2-1; v_call: TRBV3-1/TRBV3-2; d_call: TRBD1; clone_size: -
cdr3_aa: ASNPWRGGGTDTQY; j_call: TRBJ2-3; v_call: TRBV2; d_call: TRBD2; clone_size: -
cdr3_aa: ASSHQANEKLF; j_call: TRBJ1-4; v_call: TRBV4-2; d_call: -; clone_size: once
cdr3_aa: ASSLGQGFIGGYT; j_call: TRBJ1-2; v_call: TRBV5-1; d_call: TRBD1; clone_size: -
cdr3_aa: ASSQRQGDVYGYT; j_call: TRBJ1-2; v_call: TRBV4-1; d_call: TRBD1; clone_size: -
cdr3_aa: ASGRSEKLF; j_call: TRBJ1-4; v_call: TRBV6-5; d_call: -; clone_size: -
cdr3_aa: ASSVIGGGAGELF; j_call: TRBJ2-2; v_call: TRBV10-2; d_call: TRBD2; clone_size: -
cdr3_aa: ASSGTGTYGYT; j_call: TRBJ1-2; v_call: TRBV25-1; d_call: -; clone_size: -
cdr3_aa: ASGFSGHSGNTIY; j_call: TRBJ1-3; v_call: TRBV12-5; d_call: -; clone_size: -
cdr3_aa: ASGTANYGYT; j_call: TRBJ1-2; v_call: TRBV3-1/TRBV3-2; d_call: TRBD1; clone_size: -
cdr3_aa: ASRQYPGQGNYEQY; j_call: TRBJ2-7; v_call: TRBV27; d_call: TRBD1; clone_size: -
cdr3_aa: ASSQDGASGDRTDTQY; j_call: TRBJ2-3; v_call: TRBV4-3; d_call: TRBD2; clone_size: -
cdr3_aa: ASSLYGDRESGNTIY; j_call: TRBJ1-3; v_call: TRBV5-5; d_call: TRBD1; clone_size: -
cdr3_aa: ASSLVTGGTGNTIY; j_call: TRBJ1-3; v_call: TRBV7-2; d_call: TRBD1; clone_size: -
cdr3_aa: ASSYRTGGKNIQY; j_call: TRBJ2-4; v_call: TRBV6-5; d_call: TRBD1; clone_size: once
cdr3_aa: ASSQGGGAADTQY; j_call: TRBJ2-3; v_call: TRBV4-3; d_call: -; clone_size: -
cdr3_aa: ASSTQGASGELF; j_call: TRBJ2-2; v_call: TRBV18; d_call: -; clone_size: -
cdr3_aa: ASSASDRDGYT; j_call: TRBJ1-2; v_call: TRBV25-1; d_call: TRBD1; clone_size: -
cdr3_aa: ASSLAGAQNNSPLH; j_call: TRBJ1-6; v_call: TRBV7-2; d_call: -; clone_size: -
cdr3_aa: ASSPTNFQGIGNQPQH; j_call: TRBJ1-5; v_call: TRBV4-1; d_call: -; clone_size: -
cdr3_aa: ASSTGRMSF; j_call: TRBJ1-1; v_call: TRBV11-1; d_call: -; clone_size: -
cdr3_aa: ASSLAGGNEQF; j_call: TRBJ2-1; v_call: TRBV5-4; d_call: TRBD1; clone_size: -
cdr3_aa: ASSARTGDKNIQY; j_call: TRBJ2-4; v_call: TRBV2; d_call: TRBD1; clone_size: -
cdr3_aa: ASSSNRDRAYGYT; j_call: TRBJ1-2; v_call: TRBV6-1; d_call: TRBD1; clone_size: -
cdr3_aa: ASSQQGSNQPQH; j_call: TRBJ1-5; v_call: TRBV18; d_call: TRBD1; clone_size: -
cdr3_aa: ASRATEAF; j_call: TRBJ1-1; v_call: TRBV7-9; d_call: -; clone_size: -
cdr3_aa: ASSKKGWDSSNQPQH; j_call: TRBJ1-5; v_call: TRBV5-6; d_call: TRBD1; clone_size: -